The clone carrying this T cell receptor beta chain occurred a few times. The antigen is not known. These data belong to a study of CD8+ T cells in alopecia areata. Study-level findings and limits: Significant decreases in scalp clonality and expanded CD8+ clones followed tofacitinib treatment. There was only one nonresponder, so it was unclear how baseline CD8+ expansion relates to response. In blood and scalp, many expanded lesional clones persisted during tofacitinib.

From germline, CDR1 is SEHNR and CDR2 FQNEAQ (reference sequence). V lost 6 bases and J lost 1, with 7 bases in between. This CDR3 is built from 13 residues. Specified treatment: oral pan-JAK inhibitor, 5-10 mg twice daily. Individuals with alopecia areata gave both lesional scalp punch biopsies and peripheral blood for collection. RNA extraction and reverse transcription yielded cDNA as sequencing template. Sequenced by immunoSEQ multiplex PCR; TCRdb stores in-frame clones only, minus some. The sample shows 150,000 to 200,000 clones, roughly three fifths of them seen only once. The V call is TRBV7-9, the J call TRBJ2-1; D remains ambiguous. The input for sequencing was CD8+ T cells sorted from blood, taken at week 24, from a patient treated with tofacitinib. This sequence was found in a human donor with alopecia areata. This CDR3 reads CASRRRSYNEQFF. As DNA, the CDR3 is TGTGCCAGCAGGAGACGATCCTACAATGAGCAGTTCTTC.